A single sample gave rise to the 4 T cell receptor beta chains below, sequenced in a study of cytotoxic CD8 clonotypes in ibrutinib-treated CLL. TCRdb's table, derived via immunoSEQ multiplex PCR, lists solely in-frame clones and lacks some. The sample records tens of thousands of clones, roughly 70% being singletons. Sequenced material: PBMCs, taken after 12 months of ibrutinib treatment. The receptors stem from a human donor with chronic lymphocytic leukemia.

V and J are TRBV6-5 and TRBJ1-2; D perhaps matches TRBD1 (5 bases). The CDR3 has 15 residues. Germline-derived CDR1 and CDR2 are MNHEY and SVGAGI. Trimming shortened V by 0 bases and J by 4 bases, and 12 bases separated the two germline ends. The CDR3 DNA reads as TGTGCCAGCAGTTACTCTGGTCGGGGGGGCTATGGCTACACCTTC. It is translated as CASSYSGRGGYGYTF.

The chain combines TRBV6-5 with TRBJ2-7; the match to TRBD2 covers 13 bases. From germline, CDR1 is MNHEY and CDR2 SVGAGI. The CDR3 extends over 13 amino acids. The junction had 3 bases not matched to a gene; V was cut back by 6 bases and J by 7 bases. CDR3 region: CASSGLAGVEQYF. CDR3 nucleotide sequence: TGTGCCAGCAGCGGACTAGCGGGAGTAGAGCAGTACTTC.

The J gene is TRBJ1-2, the V gene TRBV27; 7 bases match TRBD1. With 3 bases clipped from V and 2 bases from J, the junction kept 3 bases outside the gene matches. CDR3 length: 14 residues. Germline V gene sequence: CDR1 MNHEY, CDR2 SMNVEV (reference sequence). The DNA of the CDR3 is TGTGCCAGCAGTTTGACAGGGCGAAACTATGGCTACACCTTC. Translating gives CASSLTGRNYGYTF.

This clone was seen only once. The chain joins TRBV28 to TRBJ1-2; maybe TRBD1 (6 bases). CDR3 length equals 16 residues. The V gene lost 4 bases and the J gene lost 3 bases, with 18 bases spanning the gap. CDR1 and CDR2 from the germline V gene are MDHEN and SYDVKM. The CDR3 DNA reads TGTGCCAGCAGTTCTCCCGCGGGGGCCGCTGACTATGGCTACACCTTC. It codes for CASSSPAGAADYGYTF.